This T cell receptor beta chain is from a study of blood T cell repertoires in COVID-19. Whole-study context: COVID-19 samples from acute and convalescent phases originated in the United States, Italy and Spain.

Clones were sequenced by immunoSEQ multiplex PCR, and TCRdb holds only the in-frame ones, with some missing. The sample includes about 380,000 clones, about 90% of them seen just once. V gave up 0 bases and J gave up 8 bases, with 7 bases separating them. Germline V gene sequence: CDR1 LNHDA, CDR2 SQIVND (reference sequence). The CDR3 is made up of 13 amino acids. The V and J genes are TRBV19 and TRBJ1-4; D call uncertain. This TCR was sampled from a woman aged 30 to 39 who had recovered from COVID-19. Sequencing was carried out using PBMCs or T cells enriched from blood (not recorded which). CDR3 nucleotides: TGTGCCAGTAGTATAGACGCAGAAGAAAAACTGTTTTTT. Translating it yields CASSIDAEEKLFF.